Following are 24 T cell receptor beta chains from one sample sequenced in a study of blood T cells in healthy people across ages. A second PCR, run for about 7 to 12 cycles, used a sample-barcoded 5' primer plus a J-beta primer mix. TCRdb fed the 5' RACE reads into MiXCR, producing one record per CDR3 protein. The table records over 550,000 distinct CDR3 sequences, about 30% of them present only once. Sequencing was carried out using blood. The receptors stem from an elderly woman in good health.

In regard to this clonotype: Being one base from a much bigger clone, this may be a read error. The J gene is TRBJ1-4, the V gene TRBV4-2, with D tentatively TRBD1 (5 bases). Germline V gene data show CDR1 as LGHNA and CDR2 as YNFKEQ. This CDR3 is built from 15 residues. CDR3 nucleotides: TGTGCCAGCAGCCAAGTGAGACAGAGAGATGAAAAACGGTTTTTT. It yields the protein CASSQVRQRDEKRFF.

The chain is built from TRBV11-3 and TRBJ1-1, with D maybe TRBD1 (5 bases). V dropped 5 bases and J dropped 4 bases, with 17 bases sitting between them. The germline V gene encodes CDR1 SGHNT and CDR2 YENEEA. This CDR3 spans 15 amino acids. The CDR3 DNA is TGTGCCAGCAGCCCAGGAGTAGGGGTCGGCACTGAAGCTTTCTTT. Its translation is CASSPGVGVGTEAFF.

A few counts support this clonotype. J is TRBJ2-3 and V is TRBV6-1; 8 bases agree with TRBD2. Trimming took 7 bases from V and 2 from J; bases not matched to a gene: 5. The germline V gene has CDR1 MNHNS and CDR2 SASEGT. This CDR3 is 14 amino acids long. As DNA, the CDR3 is TGTGCCAGCATGCGCGGGGGGATCACAGATACGCAGTATTTT. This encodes CASMRGGITDTQYF.

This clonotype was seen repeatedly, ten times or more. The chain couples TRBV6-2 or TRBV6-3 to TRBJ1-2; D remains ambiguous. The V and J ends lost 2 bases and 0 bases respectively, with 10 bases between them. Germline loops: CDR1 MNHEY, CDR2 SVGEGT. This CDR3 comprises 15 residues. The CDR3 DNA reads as TGTGCCAGCAGTTACCTCGGAGGGACTAACTATGGCTACACCTTC. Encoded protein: CASSYLGGTNYGYTF.

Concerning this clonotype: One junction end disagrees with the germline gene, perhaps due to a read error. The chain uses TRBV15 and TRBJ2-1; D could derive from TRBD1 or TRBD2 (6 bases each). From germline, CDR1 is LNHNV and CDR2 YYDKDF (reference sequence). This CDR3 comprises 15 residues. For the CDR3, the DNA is TGTGCCACCAGCAGAGAAGGGGGGACCTACAATGAGCGGTTCTTC. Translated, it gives CATSREGGTYNERFF.

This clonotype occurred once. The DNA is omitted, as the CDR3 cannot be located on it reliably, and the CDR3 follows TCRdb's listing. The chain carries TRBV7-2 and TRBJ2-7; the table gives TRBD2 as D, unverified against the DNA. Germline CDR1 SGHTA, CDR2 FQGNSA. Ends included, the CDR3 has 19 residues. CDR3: CASSLVAGGAGGPSYEQYF.

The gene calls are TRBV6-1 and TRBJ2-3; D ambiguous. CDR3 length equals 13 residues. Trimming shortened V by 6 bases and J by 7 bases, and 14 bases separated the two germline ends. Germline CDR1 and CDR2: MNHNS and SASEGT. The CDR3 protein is CASSVDIPHTQYF. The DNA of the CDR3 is TGTGCCAGCAGCGTCGACATCCCCCATACGCAGTATTTT.

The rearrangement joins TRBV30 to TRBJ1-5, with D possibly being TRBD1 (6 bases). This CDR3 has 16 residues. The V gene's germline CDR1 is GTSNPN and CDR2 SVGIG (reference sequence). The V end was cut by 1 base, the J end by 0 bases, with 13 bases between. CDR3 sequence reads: CAWSGGGGLSNQPQHF. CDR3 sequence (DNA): TGTGCCTGGAGTGGGGGTGGGGGCCTTAGCAATCAGCCCCAGCATTTT. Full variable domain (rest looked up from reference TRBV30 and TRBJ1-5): SQTIHQWPATLVQPVGSPLSLECTVEGTSNPNLYWYRQAAGRGLQLLFYSVGIGQISSEVPQNLSASRPQDRQFILSSKKLLLSDSGFYLCAWSGGGGLSNQPQHFGDGTRLSIL.

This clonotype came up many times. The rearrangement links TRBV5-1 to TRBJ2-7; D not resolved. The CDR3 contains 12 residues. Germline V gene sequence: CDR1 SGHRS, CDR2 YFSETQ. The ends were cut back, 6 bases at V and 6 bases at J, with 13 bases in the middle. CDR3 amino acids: CASTLGLGEQYF. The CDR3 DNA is TGCGCCAGCACCCTGGGCCTCGGCGAGCAGTACTTC.

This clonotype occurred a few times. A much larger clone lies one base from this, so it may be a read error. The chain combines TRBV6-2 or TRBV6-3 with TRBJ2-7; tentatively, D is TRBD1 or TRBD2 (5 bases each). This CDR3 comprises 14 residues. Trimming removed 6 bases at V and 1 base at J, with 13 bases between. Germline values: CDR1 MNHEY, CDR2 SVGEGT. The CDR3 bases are TGTGCCAGCAGCACCTCTGGGGGATCCTACGAGCAGTACTTC. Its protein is CASSTSGGSYEQYF.

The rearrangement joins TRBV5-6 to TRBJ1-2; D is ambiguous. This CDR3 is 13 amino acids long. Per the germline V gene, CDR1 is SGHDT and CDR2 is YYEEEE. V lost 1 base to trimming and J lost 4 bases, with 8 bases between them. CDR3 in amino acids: CASSLTSFYGYTF. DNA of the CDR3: TGTGCCAGCAGCTTGACCTCCTTCTATGGCTACACCTTC.

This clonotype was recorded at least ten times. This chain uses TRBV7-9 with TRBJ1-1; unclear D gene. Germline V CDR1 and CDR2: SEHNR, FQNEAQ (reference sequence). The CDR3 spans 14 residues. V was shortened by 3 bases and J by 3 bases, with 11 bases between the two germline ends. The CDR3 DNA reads TGTGCCAGCAGCTTGGGAGGTTCCGACACTGAAGCTTTCTTT. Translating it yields CASSLGGSDTEAFF.

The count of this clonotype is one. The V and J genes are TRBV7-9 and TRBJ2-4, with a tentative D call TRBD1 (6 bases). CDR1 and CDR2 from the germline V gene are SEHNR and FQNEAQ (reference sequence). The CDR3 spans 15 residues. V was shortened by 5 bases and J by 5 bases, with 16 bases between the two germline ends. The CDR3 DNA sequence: TGTGCCAGCAGCCTGGTAAGGGGGAGCGAAAACATTCAGTACTTC. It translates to CASSLVRGSENIQYF.

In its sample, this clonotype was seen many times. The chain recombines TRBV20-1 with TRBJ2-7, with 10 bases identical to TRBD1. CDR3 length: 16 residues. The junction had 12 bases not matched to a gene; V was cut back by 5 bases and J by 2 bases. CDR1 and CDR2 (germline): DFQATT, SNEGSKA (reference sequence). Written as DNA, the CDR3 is TGCAGTGCTGAGCCAGACGACAGGGGGCCAGCCTACGAGCAGTACTTC. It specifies CSAEPDDRGPAYEQYF.

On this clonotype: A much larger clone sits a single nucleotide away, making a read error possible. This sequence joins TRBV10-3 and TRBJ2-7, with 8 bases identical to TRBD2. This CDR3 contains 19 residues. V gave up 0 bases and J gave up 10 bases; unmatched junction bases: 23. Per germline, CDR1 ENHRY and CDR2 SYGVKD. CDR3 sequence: CAISESSPGGPRYQEAQYF. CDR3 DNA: TGTGCCATCAGTGAGTCATCTCCGGGGGGGCCAAGGTACCAAGAGGCCCAGTACTTC.

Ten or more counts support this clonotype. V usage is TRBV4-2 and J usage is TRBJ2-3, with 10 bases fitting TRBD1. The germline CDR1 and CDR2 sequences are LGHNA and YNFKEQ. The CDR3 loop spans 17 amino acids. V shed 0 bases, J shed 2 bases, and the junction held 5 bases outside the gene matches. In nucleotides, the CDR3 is TGTGCCAGCAGCCAAGAAACGACAGGGGGCTACACAGATACGCAGTATTTT. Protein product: CASSQETTGGYTDTQYF.

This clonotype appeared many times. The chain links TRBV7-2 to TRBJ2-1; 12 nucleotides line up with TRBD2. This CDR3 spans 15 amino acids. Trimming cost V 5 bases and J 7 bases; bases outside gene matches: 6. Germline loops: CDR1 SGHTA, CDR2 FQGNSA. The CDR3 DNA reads TGTGCCAGCAGCCTACTAGCGGGGGGATTGAATGAGCAGTTCTTC. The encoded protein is CASSLLAGGLNEQFF.

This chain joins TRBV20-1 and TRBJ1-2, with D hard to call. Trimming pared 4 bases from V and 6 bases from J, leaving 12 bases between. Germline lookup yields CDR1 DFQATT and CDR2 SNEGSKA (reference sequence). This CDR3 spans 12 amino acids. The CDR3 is CSATFRRDGYTF. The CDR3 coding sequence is TGCAGTGCTACGTTCCGGAGGGATGGCTACACCTTC.

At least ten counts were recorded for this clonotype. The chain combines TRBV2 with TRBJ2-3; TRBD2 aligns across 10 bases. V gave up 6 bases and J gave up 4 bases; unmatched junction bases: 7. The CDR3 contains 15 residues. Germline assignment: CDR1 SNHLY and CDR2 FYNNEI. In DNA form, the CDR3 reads TGTGCCAGCAGCCTTAGCGGGGGGTTCGCAGATACGCAGTATTTT. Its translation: CASSLSGGFADTQYF.

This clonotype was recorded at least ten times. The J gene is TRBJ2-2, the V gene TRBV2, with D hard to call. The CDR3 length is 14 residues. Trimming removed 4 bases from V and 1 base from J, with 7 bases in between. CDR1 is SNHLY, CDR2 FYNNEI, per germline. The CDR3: CASSGTGNTGELFF. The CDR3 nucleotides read TGTGCCAGCAGTGGGACGGGGAACACCGGGGAGCTGTTTTTT.

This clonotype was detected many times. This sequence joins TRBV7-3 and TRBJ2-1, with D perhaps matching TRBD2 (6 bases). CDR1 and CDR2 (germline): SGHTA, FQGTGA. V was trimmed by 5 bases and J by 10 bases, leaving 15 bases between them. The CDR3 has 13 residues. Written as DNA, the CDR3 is TGTGCCAGCAGCCAACTACGGGCGGGGGAGCAGTTCTTC. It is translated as CASSQLRAGEQFF.

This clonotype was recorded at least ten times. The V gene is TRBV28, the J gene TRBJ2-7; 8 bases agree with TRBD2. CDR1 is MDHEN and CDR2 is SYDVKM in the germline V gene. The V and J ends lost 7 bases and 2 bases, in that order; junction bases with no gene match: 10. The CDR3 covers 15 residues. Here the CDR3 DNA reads TGTGCCAGCACCACCCGGGGGGGGTCGGCCTACGAGCAGTACTTC. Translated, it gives CASTTRGGSAYEQYF. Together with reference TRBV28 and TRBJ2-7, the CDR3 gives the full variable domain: DVKVTQSSRYLVKRTGEKVFLECVQDMDHENMFWYRQDPGLGLRLIYFSYDVKMKEKGDIPEGYSVSREKKERFSLILESASTNQTSMYLCASTTRGGSAYEQYFGPGTRLTVT.

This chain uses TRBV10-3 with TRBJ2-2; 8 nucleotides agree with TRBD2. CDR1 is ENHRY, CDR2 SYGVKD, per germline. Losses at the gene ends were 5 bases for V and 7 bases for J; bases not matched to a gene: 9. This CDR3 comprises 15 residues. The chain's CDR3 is CAISLSGGFVGELFF. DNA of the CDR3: TGTGCCATCAGTCTAAGCGGGGGTTTCGTCGGGGAGCTGTTTTTT.

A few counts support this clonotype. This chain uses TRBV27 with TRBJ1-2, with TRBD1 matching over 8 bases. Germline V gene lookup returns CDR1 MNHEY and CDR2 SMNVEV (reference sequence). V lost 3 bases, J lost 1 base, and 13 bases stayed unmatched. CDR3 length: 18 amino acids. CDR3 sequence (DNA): TGTGCCAGCAGTTTGACAGGGGCCGGAGGGGGGATTAACTATGGCTACACCTTC. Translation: CASSLTGAGGGINYGYTF.